These 32 T cell receptor beta chains share one sample of origin, sequenced in a study of low-dose radiotherapy and immunotherapy resistance in tumors. As to time point: after trial treatment. Treatment here: LDRT plus nivolumab, ipilimumab, low-dose cyclophosphamide and aspirin (RACIN trial). Gene-specific TRAV and TRBV primers were used for first-strand cDNA, covering alpha and beta chains. TCRs underwent 15 to 25 PCR cycles of amplification with a constant-region primer and V-primer adapter. TCRdb processed the reads anew with MiXCR; each CDR3 protein has one entry. This table holds 35,000 to 50,000 distinct CDR3 sequences, 20% to 25% found once. Sequenced material: PBMCs, taken after low-dose radiotherapy plus immunotherapy. These receptors were taken from a female donor with ovarian cancer.

This clonotype was seen repeatedly, ten times or more. J is TRBJ1-2 and V is TRBV27; the D is unclear. The CDR3 consists of 11 residues. The germline V and J ends were trimmed by 6 bases and 8 bases, with 10 bases remaining between them. CDR1 and CDR2 from the germline V gene are MNHEY and SMNVEV (reference sequence). The CDR3 protein is CASRAGGGYTF. For the CDR3, the DNA is TGTGCCAGCAGGGCAGGCGGCGGCTACACCTTC.

This clonotype was seen many times. The chain combines TRBV13 with TRBJ2-5; D remains unclear. CDR3 length equals 14 residues. CDR1 PRHDT and CDR2 FYEKMQ come from the germline V gene (reference sequence). The V end was cut by 1 base, the J end by 5 bases, with 11 bases between. CDR3 bases: TGTGCCAGCAGCTTAGTTGCTAGTTCGGAGACCCAGTACTTC. It codes for CASSLVASSETQYF.

The chain joins TRBV28 to TRBJ2-3; no definite D call. The CDR3 is 13 amino acids. Germline values: CDR1 MDHEN, CDR2 SYDVKM. V was pared by 6 bases and J by 5 bases, with 12 bases between. CDR3 sequence: CASRDGREDTQYF. The CDR3 region has the DNA TGTGCCAGCAGGGACGGGCGAGAAGATACGCAGTATTTT.

This clonotype was counted at least ten times. Written as DNA, the CDR3 is TGTGCCAGCAGCTACTACACAGATACGCAGTATTTT. It specifies CASSYYTDTQYF. This chain links TRBV12-3 or TRBV12-4 with TRBJ2-3; D unclear. V was shortened by 6 bases and J by 2 bases, with 6 bases between the two germline ends. This CDR3 contains 12 residues.

This clonotype came up a few times. The chain joins TRBV28 to TRBJ2-1; 11 bases agree with TRBD1. Germline CDR1 reads MDHEN; CDR2 reads SYDVKM. V dropped 7 bases and J dropped 15; count of bases not matched to a gene: 11. The CDR3 loop spans 13 amino acids. Here the CDR3 DNA reads TGTGCCAGCACCCCGGGGGTGGGGACAGGGGGGTTCTTC. As protein: CASTPGVGTGGFF.

This clonotype came up many times. V gene TRBV19 combines with J gene TRBJ1-5, with D perhaps TRBD1 (5 bases). The CDR3 runs 15 residues. The V end lost 4 bases, the J end lost 6 bases, and 16 bases lay between the germline ends. The germline V gene has CDR1 LNHDA and CDR2 SQIVND (reference sequence). The DNA of the CDR3 is TGTGCCAGTAGTAGTTCCCAGGGTGATTCTCAGCCCCAGCATTTT. Amino acids: CASSSSQGDSQPQHF.

This chain uses TRBV20-1 with TRBJ1-5, with D tentatively TRBD1 (6 bases). V was cut by 5 bases and J by 0 bases, with 14 bases left in between. Germline V lookup: CDR1 DFQATT, CDR2 SNEGSKA (reference sequence). The CDR3 extends over 15 amino acids. The DNA of the CDR3 is TGCAGTGCTTCGGGAGGGGGGCGTAGCAATCAGCCCCAGCATTTT. Translating it yields CSASGGGRSNQPQHF.

The V and J genes are TRBV25-1 and TRBJ2-1; D assignment may be TRBD1 or TRBD2 (5 bases each). The CDR3 extends over 15 amino acids. The germline gives CDR1 MGHDK, CDR2 SYGVNS. V lost 6 bases, J lost 4 bases, and 16 bases lay in between. The CDR3 here is CASRDRDVSYNEQFF. CDR3 nucleotides: TGTGCCAGCAGGGACCGGGACGTATCGTACAATGAGCAGTTCTTC.

About this clonotype: Since a far larger clone is one base different, this is likely a read error. The chain uses TRBV5-8 and TRBJ2-1; D remains unclear. The V and J ends lost 3 bases and 1 base respectively, with 14 bases between them. Looked up from germline, CDR1 is SGHTS and CDR2 is YDEGEE. The CDR3 has 16 amino acids. In nucleotides, the CDR3 is TGTGCCAGCAGCTCCCGGGCCCCCGGGTCCTACAATGAGCAGTTCTTC. It is translated as CASSSRAPGSYNEQFF.

This clonotype was recorded at least ten times. The V gene is TRBV10-3, the J gene TRBJ1-1; D is ambiguous. Germline-derived CDR1 and CDR2 are ENHRY and SYGVKD. The CDR3 has 13 amino acids. The V gene lost 0 bases and the J gene lost 6 bases, with 8 bases spanning the gap. The CDR3: CAISESAKSEAFF. The CDR3, as DNA: TGTGCCATCAGTGAGTCGGCGAAGTCTGAAGCTTTCTTT.

This clonotype showed up just once. This sequence is one base from a far larger clone and is likely a read error. The chain uses TRBV24-1 and TRBJ2-4; no clear D. The better agreement between TRBJ2-7 and the DNA end casts doubt on the J call. The CDR3 sequence is 13 residues long. The V gene's germline CDR1 is KGHDR and CDR2 SFDVKD. CDR3 sequence reads: CATSELSSPEQYF. CDR3 sequence (DNA): TGTGCCACCAGTGAACTCTCCAGCCCCGAGCAGTACTTC.

This clonotype was seen more than once but under ten times. This chain uses TRBV19 with TRBJ2-1; 8 bases map to TRBD1. Per the germline V gene, CDR1 is LNHDA and CDR2 is SQIVND (reference sequence). This CDR3 is built from 13 residues. V trimming: 3 bases; J trimming: 10 bases; junction bases outside the gene matches: 5. For the CDR3, the DNA is TGTGCCAGTAGTATCACTCGACAGGGGGAGCAGTTCTTC. This translates into CASSITRQGEQFF.

This clonotype was detected many times. The rearrangement joins TRBV12-5 to TRBJ1-1; TRBD1 matches at 8 bases. Trimming at V came to 4 bases and at J to 3 bases, leaving 7 bases not matched to a gene. There are 15 residues in the CDR3. Germline V lookup: CDR1 LGHNT, CDR2 FRNRAP. Here the CDR3 DNA reads TGTGCTAGTGGTTATGGACAGGGAGGATACACTGAAGCTTTCTTT. It is translated as CASGYGQGGYTEAFF.

The chain recombines TRBV18 with TRBJ1-5; no clear D gene. The germline CDR1 and CDR2 sequences are KGHSH and LQKENI. The CDR3 totals 17 residues. The V and J ends lost 0 bases and 2 bases respectively, with 14 bases between them. Here the CDR3 DNA reads TGTGCCAGCTCACCACCGACTCCTCCTGGCGGCAATCAGCCCCAGCATTTT. Translation gives CASSPPTPPGGNQPQHF.

A note on this clonotype: A far larger clone is only one base removed, so a read error is likely. CDR3 in amino acids: CASSFPRTGSSYEQFF. DNA of the CDR3: TGTGCCAGCAGCTTTCCACGGACTGGAAGCTCCTACGAGCAGTTCTTC. The chain joins TRBV5-8 to TRBJ2-1; tentatively, D is TRBD2 (5 bases). The CDR3 covers 16 residues. Per germline, CDR1 SGHTS and CDR2 YDEGEE. V was cut by 2 bases and J by 10 bases, with 22 bases left in between.

There are many counts of this clonotype. The rearrangement links TRBV7-2 to TRBJ1-4; unclear D gene. The germline V gene has CDR1 SGHTA and CDR2 FQGNSA. This CDR3 comprises 14 residues. V lost 1 base, J lost 7 bases, and 10 bases lay in between. For the CDR3, the DNA is TGTGCCAGCAGCTTAGACTTCACGACTGAAAAACTGTTTTTT. Translating gives CASSLDFTTEKLFF.

Note on this clonotype: A much larger clone is a single base away; this may be a read error. The chain has TRBV19 and TRBJ2-7; TRBD2 aligns across 8 bases. V lost 6 bases and J lost 7; bases outside the gene matches: 17. The germline V gene has CDR1 LNHDA and CDR2 SQIVND (reference sequence). This CDR3 is built from 16 residues. The CDR3 bases are TGTGCCAGTAGCCGGGGGGGCGCCTGGGTCTACAATGAGCAGTACTTC. It translates to CASSRGGAWVYNEQYF.

The chain has TRBV12-3 or TRBV12-4 and TRBJ1-1, with 9 bases that match TRBD1. This CDR3 is 17 amino acids long. Trimming cost V 3 bases and J 2 bases; bases outside gene matches: 10. CDR3 loop: CASSFIVGTGINTEAFF. CDR3 DNA: TGTGCCAGCAGTTTTATTGTCGGGACAGGGATAAACACTGAAGCTTTCTTT.

A few counts support this clonotype. CDR3 in DNA: TGTGCCAGCAGCCATACAGGGGTTGGTCAGCCCCAGCATTTT. Its translation: CASSHTGVGQPQHF. The genes are TRBV12-3 or TRBV12-4 and TRBJ1-5, with 7 nucleotides matching TRBD1. The CDR3 is 14 residues long. V lost 6 bases, J lost 6 bases, and 8 bases stayed unmatched.

The rearrangement joins TRBV6-1 to TRBJ2-1; possible D gene TRBD2, 5 bases. Germline V gene data show CDR1 as MNHNS and CDR2 as SASEGT. V was clipped by 7 bases and J by 6 bases, with 16 bases between them. The CDR3 is made up of 14 amino acids. This CDR3 is CASTASSFGNEQFF. The CDR3 DNA sequence: TGTGCCAGCACCGCCTCTAGCTTCGGCAATGAGCAGTTCTTC.

This clonotype showed up many times. The chain carries TRBV7-2 and TRBJ2-7; 9 bases match TRBD2. The CDR3 is 13 residues long. Germline V lookup: CDR1 SGHTA, CDR2 FQGNSA. The V segment lost 5 bases and the J segment 7 bases; nucleotides outside the gene matches: 6. Written as DNA, the CDR3 is TGTGCCAGCAGCCCGGGACTAGCTAGGGAGCAGTACTTC. As protein: CASSPGLAREQYF.

This clonotype was observed a single time. The chain couples TRBV28 to TRBJ2-7, with a possible D match to TRBD2 (7 bases). CDR1 and CDR2 (germline): MDHEN, SYDVKM. The V end was cut by 6 bases, the J end by 0 bases, with 18 bases between. The CDR3 covers 16 residues. Here the CDR3 DNA reads TGTGCCAGCAGCCCCCTGATGGGGGGGCCCTCCTACGAGCAGTACTTC. It specifies CASSPLMGGPSYEQYF.

This clonotype was picked up many times. The chain links TRBV18 to TRBJ2-2; D is undetermined. There are 16 residues in the CDR3. The ends were cut back, 3 bases at V and 0 bases at J, with 11 bases in the middle. CDR1 is KGHSH and CDR2 is LQKENI in the germline V gene. The CDR3 reads CASSPAQRTNTGELFF. The CDR3 nucleotides are TGTGCCAGCTCACCTGCGCAACGAACGAACACCGGGGAGCTGTTTTTT. Together with reference TRBV18 and TRBJ2-2, the CDR3 gives the full variable domain: NAGVMQNPRHLVRRRGQEARLRCSPMKGHSHVYWYRQLPEEGLKFMVYLQKENIIDESGMPKERFSAEFPKEGPSILRIQQVVRGDSAAYFCASSPAQRTNTGELFFGEGSRLTVL.

This clonotype was seen many times. The chain carries TRBV30 and TRBJ2-7, with a tentative D call TRBD1 (5 bases). V was shortened by 2 bases and J by 6 bases, with 14 bases between the two germline ends. The CDR3 runs 13 residues. The germline V gene has CDR1 GTSNPN and CDR2 SVGIG (reference sequence). CDR3 amino acids: CAWSRTSTTEQYF. The CDR3 coding sequence is TGTGCCTGGAGTAGGACAAGTACTACCGAGCAGTACTTC. Looking up the rest from reference TRBV30 and TRBJ2-7 gives the full variable domain: SQTIHQWPATLVQPVGSPLSLECTVEGTSNPNLYWYRQAAGRGLQLLFYSVGIGQISSEVPQNLSASRPQDRQFILSSKKLLLSDSGFYLCAWSRTSTTEQYFGPGTRLTVT.

This clonotype was counted ten times or more. In DNA, the CDR3 is TGCGCCAGCAGCCGTCGACAGGGGGCCTACGAGCAGTACTTC. This encodes CASSRRQGAYEQYF. The chain employs TRBV5-1 and TRBJ2-7; 9 bases line up with TRBD1. The V segment lost 4 bases and the J segment 2 bases; nucleotides outside the gene matches: 4. CDR3 size: 14 residues. Germline V lookup: CDR1 SGHRS, CDR2 YFSETQ. The variable domain in full, completed from reference TRBV5-1 and TRBJ2-7, reads KAGVTQTPRYLIKTRGQQVTLSCSPISGHRSVSWYQQTPGQGLQFLFEYFSETQRNKGNFPGRFSGRQFSNSRSEMNVSTLELGDSALYLCASSRRQGAYEQYFGPGTRLTVT.

This clonotype was detected ten times or more. The CDR3 nucleotides read TGTGCCAGCCGGGACCTAAACTATGGCTACACCTTC. Translated: CASRDLNYGYTF. The chain uses TRBV12-3 or TRBV12-4 and TRBJ1-2, with D possibly matching TRBD1 (5 bases). The CDR3 covers 12 residues. Trimming removed 8 bases from V and 2 bases from J, with 9 bases in between.

This clonotype was observed at least ten times. CDR3 residues: CASSLVDRGPYNEQFF. In DNA form, the CDR3 reads TGCGCCAGCAGCTTGGTCGACAGGGGGCCGTACAATGAGCAGTTCTTC. The chain combines TRBV5-1 with TRBJ2-1; 10 nucleotides match TRBD1. The junction had 4 bases not matched to a gene; V was cut back by 0 bases and J by 4 bases. Germline V gives CDR1 SGHRS, CDR2 YFSETQ. This CDR3 has 16 residues. The whole variable domain, remainder taken from reference TRBV5-1 and TRBJ2-1, is KAGVTQTPRYLIKTRGQQVTLSCSPISGHRSVSWYQQTPGQGLQFLFEYFSETQRNKGNFPGRFSGRQFSNSRSEMNVSTLELGDSALYLCASSLVDRGPYNEQFFGPGTRLTVL.

A remark on this clonotype: The likely explanation is a read error, given a far larger clone one base away. The V and J genes are TRBV28 and TRBJ2-1; 9 bases agree with TRBD1. The CDR3 has 14 amino acids. After removal of 1 base from V and 11 bases from J, the junction contained 6 bases not matched to a gene. In germline, CDR1 is MDHEN, CDR2 SYDVKM. Here the CDR3 reads CASSLSGTGYQQFF. CDR3 DNA: TGTGCCAGCAGTTTATCGGGGACAGGGTATCAGCAGTTCTTC.

In its sample, this clonotype was seen many times. V and J are TRBV6-6 and TRBJ1-4; D may be TRBD1 (6 bases). Germline V lookup: CDR1 MNHNY, CDR2 SVGAGI (reference sequence). The CDR3 length is 13 residues. The ends were cut back, 0 bases at V and 8 bases at J, with 7 bases in the middle. For the CDR3, the DNA is TGTGCCAGCAGTTACTCACAGGGCGAAAAACTGTTTTTT. Translating gives CASSYSQGEKLFF.

The CDR3 sequence: CSVVQGAANEQFF. CDR3 in DNA: TGCAGCGTTGTCCAGGGGGCCGCCAATGAGCAGTTCTTC. The chain couples TRBV29-1 to TRBJ2-1, with 8 bases aligning to TRBD1. Trimming took 4 bases from V and 6 from J; bases not matched to a gene: 5. Germline values: CDR1 SQVTM, CDR2 ANQGSEA. The CDR3 is 13 amino acids.

This clonotype was detected ten times or more. J is TRBJ2-2 and V is TRBV25-1, with 13 nucleotides matching TRBD2. CDR1 MGHDK and CDR2 SYGVNS come from the germline V gene. After removal of 5 bases from V and 6 bases from J, the junction contained 3 bases not matched to a gene. This CDR3 is built from 15 residues. DNA of the CDR3: TGTGCCAGCAGTCCGGGACTAGCGGGGTCCGGGGAGCTGTTTTTT. Amino acids: CASSPGLAGSGELFF.

This clonotype was counted ten times or more. The chain carries TRBV5-1 and TRBJ1-5; 8 nucleotides agree with TRBD1. This CDR3 is built from 15 residues. V was clipped by 0 bases and J by 4 bases; unmatched bases: 3. Germline CDR1 SGHRS, CDR2 YFSETQ. CDR3 sequence: CASSLAGTGNQPQHF. CDR3 DNA sequence: TGCGCCAGCAGCTTGGCTGGGACAGGAAATCAGCCCCAGCATTTT.